This TCR beta chain was found in a study of human T cells and chemical hapten exposure. Between the trimmed V and J ends, which lost 1 base and 2 bases, there was a span of 12 bases. The germline V gene has CDR1 SGHRS and CDR2 YFSETQ. The CDR3 length is 15 residues. MiXCR, run by TCRdb on the RACE reads, gives a single entry per CDR3 protein. This table holds tens of thousands of distinct CDR3 sequences, approximately 10% found once. The time point here: patch test 1, 2 weeks after DPC sensitization. Specified treatment: therapeutic diphenylcyclopropenone sensitization with weekly scalp DPC. Patients had alopecia, were aged 18 to 70, and were not pregnant. It was from unfractionated whole blood that total RNA was extracted. Ten or more counts support this clonotype.

Sequenced here: whole blood, sampled in connection with sensitization to the hapten diphenylcyclopropenone (DPC). The gene calls are TRBV5-1 and TRBJ1-1; no clear D. This sequence was found in a man between 35 and 55 years old with alopecia areata. Some clones in this sample may be carry-over from other donors' samples. CDR3 region: CASSLIGSGNTEAFF. As DNA, the CDR3 is TGCGCCAGCAGCTTGATAGGGAGTGGAAACACTGAAGCTTTCTTT.